This TCR beta chain was observed in a study of blood T cell repertoires in COVID-19. Overall study context: Sources were T cells, B-cell-depleted T cells, or PBMCs; the material itself was cDNA or gDNA.

Recovered status in Cohort 3 required two negative PCRs, clearance, or symptom resolution. The CDR3 spans 16 residues. V gave up 0 bases and J gave up 4 bases, with 14 bases separating them. CDR1 and CDR2 (germline): MNHEY, SVGAGI. The authors' processing: The assay estimated nucleated cells by amplifying reference gene primers. Repertoires were generated with immunoSEQ multiplex PCR, while TCRdb's copy carries only in-frame clones and drops some. D and trimming were read from the DNA, whereas the V and J calls and clone size are those reported in that table. Among 110,000 to 150,000 clones listed, approximately 86% were seen once.

This clonotype originated in a woman aged 40 to 50 who had recovered from COVID-19. This chain connects TRBV6-5 to TRBJ2-3, with a weak D call TRBD2 (5 bases). Sequencing input: PBMCs or T cells enriched from blood (not recorded which). The CDR3 region is CASSYSIAGLPDTQYF. The CDR3, as DNA: TGTGCCAGCAGTTACTCGATCGCGGGTCTCCCAGATACGCAGTATTTT.